Shown below are 32 T cell receptor beta chains from a single sample sequenced in a study of T cell clonality in common variable immunodeficiency. Study results and caveats: Common variable immunodeficiency TCR beta sequences reportedly had fewer deletions and N-nucleotide insertions.

Here immunoSEQ multiplex PCR was the method, and the copy in TCRdb shows in-frame clones only, minus some. The data show tens of thousands of clones, with none appearing a single time. No antigen has been assigned to these receptors. Sequencing input: peripheral blood mononuclear cells. These receptors were taken from a human donor with common variable immunodeficiency.

As concerns this clone: A read error may account for a junction end that differs from germline. The read comes to an end 3 residues before the CDR3 does, leaving the germline J gene to fill in the end. This chain joins TRBV2 and TRBJ1-3, with 11 bases matching TRBD1. CDR1 is SNHLY and CDR2 is FYNNEI in the germline V gene. The CDR3 consists of 16 residues. The sequenced CDR3 bases are TGTGCCAGCAGAGAAGGCTGGGGGACAGGGGGATACACC. Protein: CASREGWGTGGYT. The CDR3 in its entirety is CASREGWGTGGYTIYF.

This clone came up a few times. Read coverage stops 3 residues before the CDR3 terminus; the germline J gene supplies the remainder. The chain recombines TRBV7-2 with TRBJ2-7, with 8 bases matching TRBD1. The CDR3 is 16 residues long. J gave up 3 bases and V 0 bases, and 7 bases lay outside the gene matches. CDR1 and CDR2 (germline): SGHTA, FQGNSA. The CDR3 region is CASSLASTGANYEQYF. The CDR3 bases that were read are TGTGCCAGCAGCTTAGCATCGACAGGGGCTAACTACGAG.

About this clone itself: The read comes to an end 3 residues before the CDR3 does, leaving the germline J gene to fill in the end. This sequence joins TRBV6-2 or TRBV6-3 and TRBJ1-2, with 8 nucleotides matching TRBD1. Per the germline V gene, CDR1 is MNHEY and CDR2 is SVGEGT. This CDR3 has 16 amino acids. With 5 bases clipped from V and 5 bases from J, the junction kept 13 bases outside the gene matches. The CDR3 sequence: CASSRDRPGRAYGYTF. CDR3 bases read: TGTGCCAGCAGTCGGGACAGGCCGGGGAGGGCTTATGGC.

This clone was seen a handful of times. The read finishes 3 residues shy of the CDR3 end, and the germline J gene is used to complete it. This chain joins TRBV2 and TRBJ1-4; the match to TRBD1 covers 9 bases. From germline, CDR1 is SNHLY and CDR2 FYNNEI. CDR3 length: 14 amino acids. The V and J ends lost 6 bases and 6 bases, in that order; junction bases with no gene match: 5. The chain's CDR3 is CASREQGADEKLFF. The sequenced CDR3 bases are TGTGCCAGCAGGGAACAGGGGGCAGATGAAAAA.

The table lists this clone with many counts. The read stops 3 residues short of the end of the CDR3; the missing end is completed from the germline J gene. The V gene is TRBV5-1, the J gene TRBJ1-6; D is undetermined. Trimming removed 2 bases from V and 8 bases from J, with 14 bases in between. The CDR3 totals 15 residues. In germline, CDR1 is SGHRS, CDR2 YFSETQ. CDR3 DNA (partial): TGCGCCAGCAGCTTAAGGTTCCCGAGCGATTCACCC. Residues: CASSLRFPSDSP. The entire CDR3 is CASSLRFPSDSPLHF. Based on the CDR3 plus reference TRBV5-1 and TRBJ1-6, the full variable domain is KAGVTQTPRYLIKTRGQQVTLSCSPISGHRSVSWYQQTPGQGLQFLFEYFSETQRNKGNFPGRFSGRQFSNSRSEMNVSTLELGDSALYLCASSLRFPSDSPLHFGNGTRLTVT.

This clone was counted many times. Read data end 3 residues before the CDR3 end; the end is taken from the germline J gene. The rearrangement links TRBV7-6 to TRBJ2-7, with D tentatively TRBD1 (6 bases). Trimming stripped 3 bases from V and 3 bases from J, with 15 bases between. Germline CDR1 SGHVS, CDR2 FNYEAQ. The CDR3 is 15 amino acids. The CDR3 loop reads CASSFTQGMDYEQYF. The sequenced part of the CDR3 DNA is TGTGCCAGCAGCTTTACGCAGGGGATGGACTACGAG.

This clone was picked up a small number of times. The CDR3 end is not reached by the read, which stops 3 residues before it; the germline J gene fills it in. The J gene is TRBJ1-2, the V gene TRBV18; 8 bases are shared with TRBD1. The germline V gene encodes CDR1 KGHSH and CDR2 LQKENI. Germline trimming cut 0 bases from V and 0 bases from J; bases unmatched to any gene: 6. This CDR3 comprises 17 residues. The part of the CDR3 DNA that was read is TGTGCCAGCTCACCACCGACAGGGGAAGCGACTAACTATGGC. Protein product: CASSPPTGEATNYG. The CDR3, in full, reads CASSPPTGEATNYGYTF. Full variable domain (missing parts from reference TRBV18 and TRBJ1-2): NAGVMQNPRHLVRRRGQEARLRCSPMKGHSHVYWYRQLPEEGLKFMVYLQKENIIDESGMPKERFSAEFPKEGPSILRIQQVVRGDSAAYFCASSPPTGEATNYGYTFGSGTRLTVV.

This clone was recorded a few times. Coverage ceases 3 residues before the CDR3 finishes, and the germline J gene fills in the end. V usage is TRBV11-2 and J usage is TRBJ1-2; 8 positions agree with TRBD1. This CDR3 has 14 residues. Germline V lookup: CDR1 SGHAT, CDR2 FQNNGV. The V gene end was trimmed by 6 bases and the J gene end by 7 bases; junction bases not matched to a gene: 10. This CDR3 reads CASSSRQGSLGYTF. Incomplete CDR3 DNA: TGTGCCAGCAGTTCAAGACAGGGGAGTCTTGGC.

Many counts were recorded for this clone. Coverage ceases 3 residues before the CDR3 finishes, and the germline J gene fills in the end. The chain links TRBV7-3 to TRBJ2-1; 13 nucleotides line up with TRBD2. With 5 bases clipped from V and 0 bases from J, the junction kept 7 bases outside the gene matches. The CDR3 runs to 18 residues. Germline V gene sequence: CDR1 SGHTA, CDR2 FQGTGA. The CDR3 loop reads CASSTLAGGSFSYNEQFF. The CDR3 DNA, read in part, is TGTGCCAGCAGCACACTAGCGGGAGGGTCCTTCTCCTACAATGAG.

This clone was seen many times. The read terminates 3 residues before the CDR3 end, so the remaining end is supplied by the germline J gene. The chain employs TRBV19 and TRBJ1-5; 8 bases align to TRBD1. The CDR3 has 13 amino acids. The junction had 4 bases not matched to a gene; V was cut back by 9 bases and J by 3 bases. Germline V gene sequence: CDR1 LNHDA, CDR2 SQIVND (reference sequence). The sequenced CDR3 bases are TGTGCCAGCGGACAGGGTGACAATCAGCCC. Protein: CASGQGDNQP. The full CDR3 is CASGQGDNQPQHF.

In its sample, this clone was seen many times. Coverage ceases 3 residues before the CDR3 finishes, and the germline J gene fills in the end. The V call is TRBV6-1, the J call TRBJ2-7; 9 positions match TRBD2. Germline CDR1 and CDR2: MNHNS and SASEGT. After removal of 4 bases from V and 3 bases from J, the junction contained 1 base not matched to a gene. This CDR3 region has 13 residues. The CDR3 bases that were read are TGTGCCAGCAGTGCGACTAGCGGCTACGAG. Its translation is CASSATSGYE. The entire CDR3 sequence reads CASSATSGYEQYF.

A note on this clone: The read terminates 3 residues ahead of where the CDR3 ends, so the germline J gene completes it. The rearrangement uses TRBV30 and TRBJ2-5; D perhaps matches TRBD2 (5 bases). Trimming stripped 8 bases from V and 2 bases from J, with 15 bases between. This CDR3 contains 13 residues. Looked up from germline, CDR1 is GTSNPN and CDR2 is SVGIG (reference sequence). The DNA read from the CDR3 is TGTGCCAGGCAGGACTGGGATCAAGAGACC. Its translation: CARQDWDQET. The entire CDR3 is CARQDWDQETQYF. The variable domain in full, completed from reference TRBV30 and TRBJ2-5, reads SQTIHQWPATLVQPVGSPLSLECTVEGTSNPNLYWYRQAAGRGLQLLFYSVGIGQISSEVPQNLSASRPQDRQFILSSKKLLLSDSGFYLCARQDWDQETQYFGPGTRLLVL.

Only a few counts were recorded for this clone. The CDR3 end falls 3 residues outside the read, so it is completed with the germline J gene. The genes are TRBV30 and TRBJ2-1; D gene uncertain. Between the trimmed V and J ends, which lost 3 bases and 9 bases, there was a span of 9 bases. The CDR3 has 11 residues. Germline V gene data show CDR1 as GTSNPN and CDR2 as SVGIG (reference sequence). Incomplete CDR3 DNA: TGTGCCTGGAGACATGGCGGTGAG. As protein: CAWRHGGE. The CDR3 in full is CAWRHGGEQFF. The complete variable domain, with remaining parts taken from reference TRBV30 and TRBJ2-1, reads SQTIHQWPATLVQPVGSPLSLECTVEGTSNPNLYWYRQAAGRGLQLLFYSVGIGQISSEVPQNLSASRPQDRQFILSSKKLLLSDSGFYLCAWRHGGEQFFGPGTRLTVL.

This clone appeared many times. From the germline J gene comes the end of the CDR3, since the read stops 3 residues before it. This sample includes further DNA sequences coding for the same CDR3. The chain links TRBV5-1 to TRBJ1-1, with no clear D. CDR1 and CDR2 from the germline V gene are SGHRS and YFSETQ. The CDR3 has 14 amino acids. Trimming stripped 1 base from V and 5 bases from J, with 12 bases between. The CDR3 is CASSLLGRGTEAFF. The CDR3 bases that were read are TGCGCCAGCAGCTTGCTAGGGCGCGGGACTGAA.

This clone was found many times. The DNA ends 3 residues before the CDR3 does, and the rest of the CDR3 is filled in from the germline J gene. The chain employs TRBV30 and TRBJ2-2; possibly TRBD1 for D (5 bases). This CDR3 contains 16 residues. CDR1 and CDR2 from the germline V gene are GTSNPN and SVGIG (reference sequence). The germline V and J ends were trimmed by 0 bases and 5 bases, with 16 bases remaining between them. The sequenced part of the CDR3 DNA is TGTGCCTGGAGTGTACTCTGGCAGGGAAGGACCGGGGAG. Amino acid sequence: CAWSVLWQGRTGE. The whole CDR3 protein reads CAWSVLWQGRTGELFF.

This clone appeared many times. The read terminates 3 residues before the CDR3 end, so the remaining end is supplied by the germline J gene. This sequence joins TRBV29-1 and TRBJ2-6; D might be TRBD2 (6 bases). CDR3 length: 13 residues. Germline CDR1 is SQVTM and CDR2 is ANQGSEA. V lost 6 bases and J 3 bases, leaving 9 bases between the germline ends. The part of the CDR3 DNA that was read is TGCAGCGTGGGGGGTGGTGGGGCCAACGTC. It specifies CSVGGGGANV. The full CDR3 protein reads CSVGGGGANVLTF.

Remarks on this clone: The CDR3 goes on 3 residues after the read ends, and that part is filled in from the germline J gene. The chain employs TRBV2 and TRBJ2-7; TRBD1 is a possible D gene (6 bases). V was pared by 7 bases and J by 6 bases, with 22 bases between. Germline V gene lookup returns CDR1 SNHLY and CDR2 FYNNEI. The CDR3 is made up of 15 amino acids. CDR3 bases read: TGTGCCAGCACCGAAGGGGCAGGGGAAGGCGGCGAG. Translating gives CASTEGAGEGGE. The full CDR3 protein reads CASTEGAGEGGEQYF.

This clone was detected many times. CDR3 DNA, as far as it was read: TGTGCCAGCAATCAACAGGGAAATTCACCC. Protein product: CASNQQGNSP. The CDR3, in full, reads CASNQQGNSPLHF. The V gene is TRBV9, the J gene TRBJ1-6; possible D gene TRBD1, 6 bases. The read stops 3 residues short of the end of the CDR3; the missing end is completed from the germline J gene. Germline V CDR1 and CDR2: SGDLS, YYNGEE. The CDR3 is made up of 13 amino acids. V shed 6 bases and J shed 7 bases, with 11 bases lying between them.

On this clone itself: Read coverage stops 3 residues before the CDR3 terminus; the germline J gene supplies the remainder. V is TRBV7-9 and J is TRBJ2-7; 11 bases are shared with TRBD1. This CDR3 comprises 15 residues. J gave up 4 bases and V 1 base, and 3 bases lay outside the gene matches. The germline V gene encodes CDR1 SEHNR and CDR2 FQNEAQ (reference sequence). The CDR3 here is CASSLEGTGGYEQYF. Incomplete CDR3 DNA: TGTGCCAGCAGCTTAGAGGGGACAGGGGGTTACGAG.

This clone was detected many times. The sequenced fragment ends 3 residues before the CDR3 boundary, so the rest is inferred from the germline J gene. The chain employs TRBV20-1 and TRBJ2-1, with 14 nucleotides matching TRBD2. Germline CDR1 reads DFQATT; CDR2 reads SNEGSKA (reference sequence). The V and J ends lost 2 bases and 1 base, in that order; junction bases with no gene match: 13. CDR3 length: 20 amino acids. Here the CDR3 reads CSARRVSGLAGGKSYNEQFF. The covered CDR3 bases are TGCAGTGCTAGAAGGGTCTCAGGACTAGCGGGAGGAAAGTCCTACAATGAG.

This clone was picked up many times. The part of the CDR3 DNA that was read is TGTGCCAGCAGCACGAGACAGGGGGCGATCGGGGAG. It is translated as CASSTRQGAIGE. The complete CDR3 protein is CASSTRQGAIGELFF. This rearrangement joins TRBV7-6 to TRBJ2-2, with 10 bases that match TRBD1. The read stops 3 residues short of the end of the CDR3; the missing end is completed from the germline J gene. The CDR3 runs 15 residues. V was clipped by 5 bases and J by 7 bases; unmatched bases: 7. Germline V gene sequence: CDR1 SGHVS, CDR2 FNYEAQ. Together with reference TRBV7-6 and TRBJ2-2, the CDR3 gives the full variable domain: GAGVSQSPRYKVTKRGQDVALRCDPISGHVSLYWYRQALGQGPEFLTYFNYEAQQDKSGLPNDRFSAERPEGSISTLTIQRTEQRDSAMYRCASSTRQGAIGELFFGEGSRLTVL.

The CDR3 protein is CASSLEQGGRETQYF. CDR3 bases read: TGTGCCAGCAGCTTAGAACAGGGGGGTCGAGAGACC. The chain is built from TRBV7-9 and TRBJ2-5, with TRBD1 identical over 8 bases. Sequencing ends 3 residues short of the CDR3 end; the germline J gene provides the rest. CDR3 length equals 15 residues. V shed 1 base, J shed 4 bases, and the junction held 5 bases outside the gene matches. Germline loops: CDR1 SEHNR, CDR2 FQNEAQ (reference sequence).

As concerns this clone: The read ends 3 residues early relative to the CDR3; the germline J gene fills the gap. The chain is built from TRBV7-6 and TRBJ2-1; 7 bases align to TRBD2. Germline CDR1 and CDR2: SGHVS and FNYEAQ. Trimming at V came to 8 bases and at J to 3 bases, leaving 13 bases not matched to a gene. The CDR3 runs to 16 residues. CDR3 DNA (partial): TGTGCCAGCGGTGGGGGGGAGGGCCGGTACTACAATGAG. It translates to CASGGGEGRYYNE. The complete CDR3 protein is CASGGGEGRYYNEQFF. Looking up the rest from reference TRBV7-6 and TRBJ2-1 gives the full variable domain: GAGVSQSPRYKVTKRGQDVALRCDPISGHVSLYWYRQALGQGPEFLTYFNYEAQQDKSGLPNDRFSAERPEGSISTLTIQRTEQRDSAMYRCASGGGEGRYYNEQFFGPGTRLTVL.

In its sample, this clone was seen a few times. The observed sequence ends 3 residues before the CDR3 terminus, with the missing tail filled in from the germline J gene. The chain is built from TRBV5-1 and TRBJ1-4; TRBD1 agrees at 10 bases. This CDR3 region has 15 residues. Germline CDR1 reads SGHRS; CDR2 reads YFSETQ. The junction had 4 bases not matched to a gene; V was cut back by 3 bases and J by 5 bases. The covered CDR3 bases are TGCGCCAGCAGCTCAAGGACAGGGGGAAATGAAAAA. This encodes CASSSRTGGNEK. From start to end, the CDR3 is CASSSRTGGNEKLFF. Together with reference TRBV5-1 and TRBJ1-4, the CDR3 gives the full variable domain: KAGVTQTPRYLIKTRGQQVTLSCSPISGHRSVSWYQQTPGQGLQFLFEYFSETQRNKGNFPGRFSGRQFSNSRSEMNVSTLELGDSALYLCASSSRTGGNEKLFFGSGTQLSVL.

This clone showed up just a few times. The missing CDR3 end, 3 residues past where the read stops, is filled in from the germline J gene. This chain uses TRBV7-2 with TRBJ2-1; D is ambiguous. The V end lost 1 base, the J end lost 4 bases, and 5 bases lay between the germline ends. This CDR3 comprises 13 residues. Germline CDR1 SGHTA, CDR2 FQGNSA. The CDR3 sequence is CASSLDWYNEQFF. The CDR3 DNA, read in part, is TGTGCCAGCAGCTTAGACTGGTACAATGAG.

This clone was observed at least ten times. The read ends 3 residues before the CDR3 terminus; that terminus is restored from the germline J gene. The chain couples TRBV19 to TRBJ2-7; 9 bases line up with TRBD2. The CDR3 runs 15 residues. The V and J ends lost 1 base and 3 bases, in that order; junction bases with no gene match: 4. The germline V gene encodes CDR1 LNHDA and CDR2 SQIVND (reference sequence). This CDR3 reads CASSIGAGGVYEQYF. The covered CDR3 bases are TGTGCCAGTAGTATAGGAGCGGGAGGCGTCTACGAG.

This clone was observed at least ten times. The read terminates 3 residues ahead of where the CDR3 ends, so the germline J gene completes it. This chain joins TRBV6-2 or TRBV6-3 and TRBJ1-2; D not certain. The CDR3 length is 12 residues. Germline CDR1 and CDR2: MNHEY and SVGEGT. V lost 8 bases and J 1 base, leaving 8 bases between the germline ends. This CDR3 is CASGHDNYGYTF. CDR3 DNA, as far as it was read: TGTGCCAGCGGGCATGATAACTATGGC.

This clone was detected only a few times. Read coverage stops 3 residues before the CDR3 terminus; the germline J gene supplies the remainder. The chain uses TRBV2 and TRBJ1-5, with TRBD1 as a possible D gene (5 bases). From germline, CDR1 is SNHLY and CDR2 FYNNEI. The CDR3 contains 15 residues. V was cut by 7 bases and J by 4 bases, with 17 bases left in between. This CDR3 reads CASNPGLGGNQPQHF. CDR3 DNA (partial): TGTGCCAGCAACCCGGGACTTGGAGGGAATCAGCCC. The whole variable domain, remainder taken from reference TRBV2 and TRBJ1-5, is EPEVTQTPSHQVTQMGQEVILRCVPISNHLYFYWYRQILGQKVEFLVSFYNNEISEKSEIFDDQFSVERPDGSNFTLKIRSTKLEDSAMYFCASNPGLGGNQPQHFGDGTRLSIL.

This clone was observed many times. CDR3 DNA, as far as it was read: TGTGCCAGCTCACCAGTTAGCCAGGGCCTTAGCACAGATACG. This codes for CASSPVSQGLSTDT. The CDR3, in full, reads CASSPVSQGLSTDTQYF. V usage is TRBV18 and J usage is TRBJ2-3; tentative D call: TRBD1 (5 bases). The CDR3 end is not reached by the read, which stops 3 residues before it; the germline J gene fills it in. Germline V gene data show CDR1 as KGHSH and CDR2 as LQKENI. This CDR3 is built from 17 residues. V was trimmed by 2 bases and J by 0 bases, leaving 15 bases between them.

This clone showed up many times. The observed sequence ends 3 residues before the CDR3 terminus, with the missing tail filled in from the germline J gene. The V gene is TRBV20-1, the J gene TRBJ1-5, with D tentatively TRBD1 (5 bases). Germline assignment: CDR1 DFQATT and CDR2 SNEGSKA (reference sequence). The length of the CDR3 is 10 residues. The CDR3 loop reads CSAPQGPQHF. The sequenced CDR3 bases are TGCAGTGCTCCCCAGGGTCCC.

As for this clone: Read coverage stops 3 residues before the CDR3 terminus; the germline J gene supplies the remainder. The rearrangement uses TRBV5-1 and TRBJ2-7, with 9 bases fitting TRBD1. Germline CDR1 is SGHRS and CDR2 is YFSETQ. Trimming took 5 bases from V and 4 from J; bases not matched to a gene: 13. CDR3 length: 16 residues. The part of the CDR3 DNA that was read is TGCGCCAGCAGAGATACAGGGGGCGCCGGTGTATACGAG. Protein sequence: CASRDTGGAGVYE. The full CDR3 is CASRDTGGAGVYEQYF.

Remarks on this clone: The read ends 3 residues early relative to the CDR3; the germline J gene fills the gap. The rearrangement joins TRBV6-2 or TRBV6-3 to TRBJ2-2; tentative D call: TRBD2 (5 bases). V was shortened by 2 bases and J by 5 bases, with 9 bases between the two germline ends. The CDR3 sequence is 14 residues long. Looked up from germline, CDR1 is MNHEY and CDR2 is SVGEGT. The part of the CDR3 DNA that was read is TGTGCCAGCAGTTACGTGCGGGTAACCGGGGAG. It translates to CASSYVRVTGE. The entire CDR3 reads CASSYVRVTGELFF.